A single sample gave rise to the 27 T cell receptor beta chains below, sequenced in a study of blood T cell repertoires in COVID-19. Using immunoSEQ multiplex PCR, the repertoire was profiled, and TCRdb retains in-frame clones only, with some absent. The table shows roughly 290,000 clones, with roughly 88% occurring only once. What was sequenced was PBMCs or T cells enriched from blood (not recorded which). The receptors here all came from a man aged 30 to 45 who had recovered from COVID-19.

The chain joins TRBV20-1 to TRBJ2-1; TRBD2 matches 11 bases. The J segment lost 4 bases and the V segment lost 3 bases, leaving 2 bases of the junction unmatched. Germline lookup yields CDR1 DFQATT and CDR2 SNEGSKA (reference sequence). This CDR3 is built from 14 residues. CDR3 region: CSASSSGGYNEQFF. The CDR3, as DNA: TGCAGTGCTAGTTCTAGCGGGGGGTACAATGAGCAGTTCTTC.

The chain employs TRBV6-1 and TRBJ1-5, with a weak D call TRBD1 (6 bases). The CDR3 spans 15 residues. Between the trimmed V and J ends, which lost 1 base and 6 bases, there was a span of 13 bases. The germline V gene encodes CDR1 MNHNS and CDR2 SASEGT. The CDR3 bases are TGTGCCAGCAGTGAAGGGGCAGGGGTGGGTCAGCCCCAGCATTTT. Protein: CASSEGAGVGQPQHF.

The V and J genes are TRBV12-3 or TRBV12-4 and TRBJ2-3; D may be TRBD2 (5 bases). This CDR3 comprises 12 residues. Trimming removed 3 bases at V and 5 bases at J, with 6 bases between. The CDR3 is CASSLRVDTQYF. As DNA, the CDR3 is TGTGCCAGCAGTTTGCGGGTAGATACGCAGTATTTT.

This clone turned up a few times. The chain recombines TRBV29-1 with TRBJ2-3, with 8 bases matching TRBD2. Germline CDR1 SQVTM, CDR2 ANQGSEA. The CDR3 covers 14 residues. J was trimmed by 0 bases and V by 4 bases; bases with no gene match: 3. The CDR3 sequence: CSVASGLSTDTQYF. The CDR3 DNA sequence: TGCAGCGTTGCTAGCGGGCTAAGCACAGATACGCAGTATTTT.

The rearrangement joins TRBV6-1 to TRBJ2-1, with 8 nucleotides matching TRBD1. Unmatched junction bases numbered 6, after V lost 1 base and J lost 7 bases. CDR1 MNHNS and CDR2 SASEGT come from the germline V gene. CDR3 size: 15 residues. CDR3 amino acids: CASSEGFNRGNEQFF. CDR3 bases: TGTGCCAGCAGTGAAGGGTTTAACAGGGGGAATGAGCAGTTCTTC.

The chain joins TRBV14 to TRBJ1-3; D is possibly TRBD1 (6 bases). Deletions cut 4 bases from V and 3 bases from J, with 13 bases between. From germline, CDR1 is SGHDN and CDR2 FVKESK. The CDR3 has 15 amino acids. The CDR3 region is CASSPTGRGGNTIYF. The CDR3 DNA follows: TGTGCCAGCAGCCCAACAGGGAGAGGTGGAAACACCATATATTTT.

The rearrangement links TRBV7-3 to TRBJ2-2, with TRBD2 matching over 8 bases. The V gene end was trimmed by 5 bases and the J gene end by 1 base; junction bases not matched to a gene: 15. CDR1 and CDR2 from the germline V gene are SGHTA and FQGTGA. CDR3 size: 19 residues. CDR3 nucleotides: TGTGCCAGCAGCAAAATTGCGTTGATTAGCGGGATGAACACCGGGGAGCTGTTTTTT. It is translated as CASSKIALISGMNTGELFF.

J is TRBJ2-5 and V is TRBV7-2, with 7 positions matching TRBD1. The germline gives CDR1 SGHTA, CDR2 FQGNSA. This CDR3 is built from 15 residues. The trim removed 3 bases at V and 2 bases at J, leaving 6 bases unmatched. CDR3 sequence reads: CASSFRQGPQETQYF. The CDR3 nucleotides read TGTGCCAGCAGCTTCAGACAGGGTCCTCAAGAGACCCAGTACTTC. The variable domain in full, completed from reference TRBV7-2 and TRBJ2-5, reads GAGVSQSPSNKVTEKGKDVELRCDPISGHTALYWYRQSLGQGLEFLIYFQGNSAPDKSGLPSDRFSAERTGGSVSTLTIQRTQQEDSAVYLCASSFRQGPQETQYFGPGTRLLVL.

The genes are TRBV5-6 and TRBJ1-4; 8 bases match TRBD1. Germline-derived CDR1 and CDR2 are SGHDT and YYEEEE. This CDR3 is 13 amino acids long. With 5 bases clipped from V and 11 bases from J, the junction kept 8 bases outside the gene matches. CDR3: CASRGQVQEKLFF. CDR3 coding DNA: TGTGCCAGCAGGGGACAGGTCCAAGAGAAACTGTTTTTT.

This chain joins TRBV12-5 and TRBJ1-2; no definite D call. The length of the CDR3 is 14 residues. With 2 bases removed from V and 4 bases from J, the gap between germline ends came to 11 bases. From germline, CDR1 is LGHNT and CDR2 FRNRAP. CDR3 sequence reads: CASGLWGVRYGYTF. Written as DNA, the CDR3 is TGTGCTAGTGGTTTGTGGGGAGTCCGCTATGGCTACACCTTC.

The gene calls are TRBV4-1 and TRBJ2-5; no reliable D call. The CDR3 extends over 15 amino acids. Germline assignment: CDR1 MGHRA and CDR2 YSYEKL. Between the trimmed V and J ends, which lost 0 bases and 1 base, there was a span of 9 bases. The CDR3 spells CASSQDPGSQETQYF. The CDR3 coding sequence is TGCGCCAGCAGCCAAGATCCGGGTAGCCAAGAGACCCAGTACTTC.

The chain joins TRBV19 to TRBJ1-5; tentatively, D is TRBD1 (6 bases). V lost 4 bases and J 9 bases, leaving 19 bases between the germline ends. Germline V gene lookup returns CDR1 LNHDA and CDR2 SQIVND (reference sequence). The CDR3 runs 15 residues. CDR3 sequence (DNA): TGTGCCAGTAGTACCCTCCGGGACATCCCTACGCCCCAGCATTTT. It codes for CASSTLRDIPTPQHF.

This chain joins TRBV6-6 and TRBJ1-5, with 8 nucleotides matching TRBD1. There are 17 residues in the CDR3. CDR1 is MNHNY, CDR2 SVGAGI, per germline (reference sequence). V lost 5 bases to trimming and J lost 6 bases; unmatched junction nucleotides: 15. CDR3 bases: TGTGCCAGCAGTCACAGTGGCCGGGACAGGCTGCGTCAGCCCCAGCATTTT. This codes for CASSHSGRDRLRQPQHF.

The CDR3 loop reads CASSPLQILRNTGELFF. The CDR3 DNA sequence: TGTGCCAGCTCACCTCTACAGATATTGCGGAACACCGGGGAGCTGTTTTTT. V and J are TRBV18 and TRBJ2-2; D unresolved. CDR3 length: 17 amino acids. V was pared by 3 bases and J by 1 base, with 15 bases between. Per germline, CDR1 KGHSH and CDR2 LQKENI. Variable domain in full (rest from reference TRBV18 and TRBJ2-2): NAGVMQNPRHLVRRRGQEARLRCSPMKGHSHVYWYRQLPEEGLKFMVYLQKENIIDESGMPKERFSAEFPKEGPSILRIQQVVRGDSAAYFCASSPLQILRNTGELFFGEGSRLTVL.

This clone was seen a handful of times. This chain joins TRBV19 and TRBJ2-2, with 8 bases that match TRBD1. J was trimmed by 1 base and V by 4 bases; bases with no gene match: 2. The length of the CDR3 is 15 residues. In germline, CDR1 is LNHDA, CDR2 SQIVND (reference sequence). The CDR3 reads CASSTGTGNTGELFF. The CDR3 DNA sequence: TGTGCCAGTAGTACAGGGACAGGGAACACCGGGGAGCTGTTTTTT.

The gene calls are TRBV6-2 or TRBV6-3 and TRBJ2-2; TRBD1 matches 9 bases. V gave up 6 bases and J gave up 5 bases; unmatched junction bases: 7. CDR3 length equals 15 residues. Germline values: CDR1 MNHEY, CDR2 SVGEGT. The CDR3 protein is CASSWTGAGTGELFF. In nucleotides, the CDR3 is TGTGCCAGCAGCTGGACAGGGGCGGGGACCGGGGAGCTGTTTTTT.

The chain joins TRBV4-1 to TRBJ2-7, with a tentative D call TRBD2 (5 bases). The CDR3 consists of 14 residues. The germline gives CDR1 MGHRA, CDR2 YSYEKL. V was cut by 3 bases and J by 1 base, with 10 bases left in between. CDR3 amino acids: CASSQSWESYEQYF. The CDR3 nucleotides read TGCGCCAGCAGCCAGAGTTGGGAGTCCTACGAGCAGTACTTC.

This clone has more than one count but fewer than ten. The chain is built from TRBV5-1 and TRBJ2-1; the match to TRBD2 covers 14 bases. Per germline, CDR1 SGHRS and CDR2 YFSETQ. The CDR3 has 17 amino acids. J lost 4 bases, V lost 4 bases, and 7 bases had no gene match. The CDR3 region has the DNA TGCGCCAGCAGCCGCGGACTAGCGGGGGGTGCTTACAATGAGCAGTTCTTC. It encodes CASSRGLAGGAYNEQFF.

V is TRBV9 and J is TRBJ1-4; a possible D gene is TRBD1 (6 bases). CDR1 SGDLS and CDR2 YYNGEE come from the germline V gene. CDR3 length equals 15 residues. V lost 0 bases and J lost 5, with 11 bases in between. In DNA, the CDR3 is TGTGCCAGCAGCGTAGGGGCAGGGGCAAATGAAAAACTGTTTTTT. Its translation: CASSVGAGANEKLFF.

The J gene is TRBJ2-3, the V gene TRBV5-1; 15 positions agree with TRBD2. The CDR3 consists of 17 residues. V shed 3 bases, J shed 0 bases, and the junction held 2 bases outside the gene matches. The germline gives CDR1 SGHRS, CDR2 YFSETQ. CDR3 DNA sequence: TGCGCCAGCAGCTCAGGACTAGCGGGGGGGAGCACAGATACGCAGTATTTT. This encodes CASSSGLAGGSTDTQYF.

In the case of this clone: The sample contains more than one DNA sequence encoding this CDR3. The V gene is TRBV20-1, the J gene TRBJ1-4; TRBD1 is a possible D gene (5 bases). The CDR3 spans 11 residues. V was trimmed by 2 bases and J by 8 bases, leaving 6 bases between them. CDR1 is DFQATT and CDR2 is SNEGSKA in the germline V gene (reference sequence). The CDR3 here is CSARNREKLFF. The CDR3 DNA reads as TGCAGTGCTAGAAACAGGGAAAAACTGTTTTTT.

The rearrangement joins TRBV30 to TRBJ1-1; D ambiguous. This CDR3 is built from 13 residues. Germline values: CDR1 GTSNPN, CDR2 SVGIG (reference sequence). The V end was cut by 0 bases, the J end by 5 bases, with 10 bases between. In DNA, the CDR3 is TGTGCCTGGAGTGTACGAGGGAGAACTGAAGCTTTCTTT. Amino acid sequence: CAWSVRGRTEAFF. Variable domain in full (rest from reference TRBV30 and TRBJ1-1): SQTIHQWPATLVQPVGSPLSLECTVEGTSNPNLYWYRQAAGRGLQLLFYSVGIGQISSEVPQNLSASRPQDRQFILSSKKLLLSDSGFYLCAWSVRGRTEAFFGQGTRLTVV.

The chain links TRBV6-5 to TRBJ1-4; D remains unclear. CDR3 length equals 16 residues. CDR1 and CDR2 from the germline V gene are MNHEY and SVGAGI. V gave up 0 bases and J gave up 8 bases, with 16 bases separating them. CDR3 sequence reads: CASSYSGSKTGEKLFF. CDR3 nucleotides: TGTGCCAGCAGTTACTCCGGGTCCAAGACGGGGGAAAAACTGTTTTTT.

CDR3 DNA sequence: TGTGCCAGCAGCTTAGAGACTTCCGGGACACCTCGAGCCTACGAGCAGTACTTC. Amino acids: CASSLETSGTPRAYEQYF. The gene calls are TRBV7-8 and TRBJ2-7; D possibly corresponds to TRBD1 (6 bases). The CDR3 is 18 amino acids. Between the trimmed V and J ends, which lost 1 base and 2 bases, there was a span of 21 bases. Germline loops: CDR1 SGHVS, CDR2 FQNEAQ.

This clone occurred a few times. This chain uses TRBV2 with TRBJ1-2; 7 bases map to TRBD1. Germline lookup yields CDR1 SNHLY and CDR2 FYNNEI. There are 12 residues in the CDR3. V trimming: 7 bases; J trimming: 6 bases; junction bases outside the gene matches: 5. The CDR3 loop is CASKGGGDGYTF. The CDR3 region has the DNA TGTGCCAGCAAAGGGGGCGGGGATGGCTACACCTTC.

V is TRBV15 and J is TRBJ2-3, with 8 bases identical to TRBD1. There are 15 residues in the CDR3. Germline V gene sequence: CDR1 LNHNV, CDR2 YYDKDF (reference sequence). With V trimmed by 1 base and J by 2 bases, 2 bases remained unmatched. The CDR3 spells CATSRGTGHTDTQYF. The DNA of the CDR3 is TGTGCCACCAGCAGAGGGACAGGGCACACAGATACGCAGTATTTT.

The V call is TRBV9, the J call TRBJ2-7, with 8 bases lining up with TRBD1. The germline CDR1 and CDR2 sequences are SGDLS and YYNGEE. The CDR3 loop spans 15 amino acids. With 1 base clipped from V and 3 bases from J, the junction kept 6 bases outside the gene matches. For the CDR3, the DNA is TGTGCCAGCAGCGTAACGGGACAGGCGCTCTACGAGCAGTACTTC. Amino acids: CASSVTGQALYEQYF.